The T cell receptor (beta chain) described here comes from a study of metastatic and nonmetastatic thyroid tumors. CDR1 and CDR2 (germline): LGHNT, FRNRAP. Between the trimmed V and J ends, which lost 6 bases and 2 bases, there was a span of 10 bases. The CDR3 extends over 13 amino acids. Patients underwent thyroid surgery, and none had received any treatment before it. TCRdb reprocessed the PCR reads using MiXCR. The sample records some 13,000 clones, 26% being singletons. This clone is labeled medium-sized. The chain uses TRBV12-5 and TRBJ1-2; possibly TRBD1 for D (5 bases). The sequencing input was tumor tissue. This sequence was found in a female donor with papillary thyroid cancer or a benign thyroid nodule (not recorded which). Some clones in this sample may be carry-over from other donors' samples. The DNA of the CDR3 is TGTGCTAGTGGCACGACAGAGAACTATGGCTACACCTTC. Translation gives CASGTTENYGYTF.